Presented here are 21 T cell receptor beta chains from one specimen sequenced in a study of regulatory T cells in long-lasting Graves disease. Arm-PCR of CDR3 regions and iRepertoire HTBI primers were used to build TCR beta libraries. MiXCR, run by TCRdb on the multiplex PCR reads, gives a single entry per CDR3 protein. The data hold some 350,000 distinct CDR3 sequences, with roughly 16% observed a single time. Time point: newly diagnosed GD, antithyroid drugs for less than 3 months. Making the TCR library involved RNA that had been extracted from PBMCs. These data also formed part of another study, on T cells in Graves' hyperthyroidism and ophthalmopathy.

Sample: peripheral blood mononuclear cells (PBMCs), taken at new diagnosis, from a patient treated with antithyroid drugs. These receptors originate from a young woman with Graves disease.

This clonotype appeared a few times. The V call is TRBV29-1, the J call TRBJ2-2; possibly TRBD1 for D (6 bases). The CDR3 covers 13 residues. V dropped 4 bases and J dropped 3 bases, with 9 bases sitting between them. Per the germline V gene, CDR1 is SQVTM and CDR2 is ANQGSEA. DNA of the CDR3: TGCAGCGTTGGGGGGCCGCACACCGGGGAGCTGTTTTTT. It yields the protein CSVGGPHTGELFF.

This clonotype was seen only a few times. The chain links TRBV6-2 or TRBV6-3 to TRBJ1-2; no reliable D call. Germline-derived CDR1 and CDR2 are MNHEY and SVGEGT. Trimming shortened V by 0 bases and J by 8 bases, and 13 bases separated the two germline ends. The CDR3 runs 14 residues. The CDR3 DNA sequence: TGTGCCAGCAGTTACTCGACGGAGAAAGGGGGCTACACCTTC. It encodes CASSYSTEKGGYTF.

This clonotype was counted only a few times. The chain uses TRBV7-2 and TRBJ1-1, with D uncertain. Germline V gene lookup returns CDR1 SGHTA and CDR2 FQGNSA. The CDR3 is made up of 15 amino acids. The ends were cut back, 1 base at V and 7 bases at J, with 16 bases in the middle. CDR3 DNA sequence: TGTGCCAGCAGCTTAGAGGTTGGCCTCCTCGATGAAGCTTTCTTT. This codes for CASSLEVGLLDEAFF.

The gene calls are TRBV6-5 and TRBJ1-5, with TRBD1 matching 9 bases. The CDR3 has 15 residues. J gave up 6 bases and V 4 bases, and 7 bases lay outside the gene matches. The V gene's germline CDR1 is MNHEY and CDR2 SVGAGI. DNA of the CDR3: TGTGCCAGCAGTTCCGGGACAGGGTGGGGTCAGCCCCAGCATTTT. This codes for CASSSGTGWGQPQHF.

This clonotype was found a few times. J is TRBJ2-1 and V is TRBV2; D gene uncertain. The V gene's germline CDR1 is SNHLY and CDR2 FYNNEI. V was trimmed by 5 bases and J by 0 bases, leaving 8 bases between them. The CDR3 spans 14 residues. The CDR3 DNA reads TGTGCCAGCAGTAGATCTAGCTCCTACAATGAGCAGTTCTTC. Translating gives CASSRSSSYNEQFF.

At least ten counts were recorded for this clonotype. J is TRBJ1-2 and V is TRBV30; the D gene is possibly TRBD1 (6 bases). The CDR3 spans 14 residues. The V gene lost 0 bases and the J gene lost 5 bases, with 13 bases spanning the gap. The V gene's germline CDR1 is GTSNPN and CDR2 SVGIG (reference sequence). The CDR3 loop is CAWSVGATAYGYTF. Here the CDR3 DNA reads TGTGCCTGGAGTGTGGGGGCGACTGCGTATGGCTACACCTTC.

This rearrangement joins TRBV19 to TRBJ2-2; maybe TRBD2 (7 bases). The CDR3 is 16 amino acids. V was shortened by 9 bases and J by 2 bases, with 19 bases between the two germline ends. Germline assignment: CDR1 LNHDA and CDR2 SQIVND (reference sequence). CDR3 protein: CASGGRGEKNTGELFF. Here the CDR3 DNA reads TGTGCCAGCGGGGGGAGGGGGGAGAAAAACACCGGGGAGCTGTTTTTT.

V is TRBV6-1 and J is TRBJ2-3; D tentatively reads TRBD1 or TRBD2 (5 bases each). The CDR3 spans 16 residues. Trimming shortened V by 6 bases and J by 4 bases, and 20 bases separated the two germline ends. The germline V gene encodes CDR1 MNHNS and CDR2 SASEGT. This CDR3 is CASSPHGAAPPDTQYF. CDR3 nucleotide sequence: TGTGCCAGCAGCCCCCACGGGGCGGCCCCTCCAGATACGCAGTATTTT.

V is TRBV10-1 and J is TRBJ1-1, with 10 bases lining up with TRBD1. J was trimmed by 0 bases and V by 5 bases; bases with no gene match: 9. Germline CDR1 reads WNHNN; CDR2 reads SYGVQD (reference sequence). The CDR3 is 17 residues long. CDR3 in DNA: TGCGCCAGCAGTAACCAACGACAGGGGGCTGTGAACACTGAAGCTTTCTTT. Its translation is CASSNQRQGAVNTEAFF.

This clonotype was observed at least ten times. The chain couples TRBV11-2 to TRBJ1-2; 8 nucleotides match TRBD1. CDR3 size: 13 residues. Germline V lookup: CDR1 SGHAT, CDR2 FQNNGV. Losses at the gene ends were 1 base for V and 8 bases for J; bases not matched to a gene: 3. CDR3 region: CASSLVAGGGYTF. The CDR3 nucleotides read TGTGCCAGCAGCTTAGTGGCAGGGGGCGGCTACACCTTC. Together with reference TRBV11-2 and TRBJ1-2, the CDR3 gives the full variable domain: EAGVAQSPRYKIIEKRQSVAFWCNPISGHATLYWYQQILGQGPKLLIQFQNNGVVDDSQLPKDRFSAERLKGVDSTLKIQPAKLEDSAVYLCASSLVAGGGYTFGSGTRLTVV.

This clonotype was found many times. The chain recombines TRBV5-1 with TRBJ2-5; 12 bases align to TRBD2. Germline V gives CDR1 SGHRS, CDR2 YFSETQ. V lost 4 bases, J lost 13 bases, and 11 bases stayed unmatched. This CDR3 is built from 14 residues. The CDR3 here is CASSTGLAGYSWYF. In DNA, the CDR3 is TGCGCCAGCAGCACAGGACTAGCGGGGTACAGTTGGTACTTC.

This clonotype was found once. The rearrangement links TRBV19 to TRBJ2-7, with 7 nucleotides matching TRBD2. The CDR3 sequence is 14 residues long. The V segment lost 7 bases and the J segment 5 bases; nucleotides outside the gene matches: 11. CDR1 and CDR2 (germline): LNHDA, SQIVND (reference sequence). CDR3 sequence (DNA): TGTGCCAGTACCCGCGGGGAGGGGTCCAACGAGCAGTACTTC. Amino acids: CASTRGEGSNEQYF.

At least ten counts were recorded for this clonotype. CDR3 sequence reads: CASRLSWGTGNTIYF. DNA of the CDR3: TGTGCCAGCAGACTCTCGTGGGGGACTGGAAACACCATATATTTT. V usage is TRBV18 and J usage is TRBJ1-3, with D possibly matching TRBD1 (5 bases). The ends were cut back, 8 bases at V and 2 bases at J, with 16 bases in the middle. Germline CDR1 reads KGHSH; CDR2 reads LQKENI. This CDR3 contains 15 residues.

This clonotype was detected ten times or more. V usage is TRBV30 and J usage is TRBJ2-7, with D perhaps TRBD1 or TRBD2 (5 bases each). This CDR3 is built from 15 residues. Germline V gene data show CDR1 as GTSNPN and CDR2 as SVGIG (reference sequence). Trimming took 4 bases from V and 0 from J, leaving 16 bases between them. The CDR3 DNA is TGTGCCTGGAAGTCCCGGGACGGGTCCTCCTACGAGCAGTACTTC. Translation: CAWKSRDGSSYEQYF.

This clonotype was observed at least ten times. The chain employs TRBV12-3 or TRBV12-4 and TRBJ1-1; no definite D call. Trimming shortened V by 1 base and J by 6 bases, and 3 bases separated the two germline ends. The CDR3 is 11 amino acids. The CDR3 DNA reads TGTGCCAGCAGTTTAGGGGCTGAAGCTTTCTTT. This translates into CASSLGAEAFF.

This clonotype has ten or more counts. The chain couples TRBV19 to TRBJ2-2; 7 positions match TRBD2. The V and J ends lost 8 bases and 7 bases, in that order; junction bases with no gene match: 10. The CDR3 is made up of 14 amino acids. Germline V gives CDR1 LNHDA, CDR2 SQIVND (reference sequence). The CDR3 bases are TGTGCCAGTCGCGCTAGCGGAGGACACGGGGAGCTGTTTTTT. It is translated as CASRASGGHGELFF. Complete variable domain (other parts from reference TRBV19 and TRBJ2-2): DGGITQSPKYLFRKEGQNVTLSCEQNLNHDAMYWYRQDPGQGLRLIYYSQIVNDFQKGDIAEGYSVSREKKESFPLTVTSAQKNPTAFYLCASRASGGHGELFFGEGSRLTVL.

Ten or more counts support this clonotype. The chain recombines TRBV2 with TRBJ1-6; the D gene is possibly TRBD1 (5 bases). V was shortened by 6 bases and J by 7 bases, with 16 bases between the two germline ends. Germline CDR1 SNHLY, CDR2 FYNNEI. The CDR3 totals 15 residues. As DNA, the CDR3 is TGTGCCAGCAGGCAATCCGGGGGTGACAATTCACCCCTCCACTTT. Its translation is CASRQSGGDNSPLHF.

DNA of the CDR3: TGTGCCAGCAGCCACTTTCGGGACAGGGGACCCAATCAGCCCCAGCATTTT. The encoded protein is CASSHFRDRGPNQPQHF. The chain employs TRBV7-3 and TRBJ1-5; 10 bases are a match to TRBD1. V was clipped by 5 bases and J by 3 bases; unmatched bases: 10. CDR1 SGHTA and CDR2 FQGTGA come from the germline V gene. CDR3 size: 17 residues.

This clonotype came up a few times. The CDR3 protein is CSARAGVDTEAFF. In nucleotides, the CDR3 is TGCAGTGCTAGAGCAGGCGTGGACACTGAAGCTTTCTTT. This chain links TRBV20-1 with TRBJ1-1; D not certain. V was trimmed by 1 base and J by 3 bases, leaving 9 bases between them. Germline loops: CDR1 DFQATT, CDR2 SNEGSKA (reference sequence). This CDR3 has 13 residues.

This clonotype was observed a few times. The chain recombines TRBV20-1 with TRBJ1-3, with D possibly TRBD1 on 5 matching bases. CDR3 length equals 16 residues. Trimming pared 5 bases from V and 3 bases from J, leaving 20 bases between. CDR1 is DFQATT, CDR2 SNEGSKA, per germline (reference sequence). This CDR3 is CSALTLDSNFGNTIYF. The CDR3 coding sequence is TGCAGTGCTTTAACCTTAGACAGCAATTTTGGAAACACCATATATTTT.

As regards this clonotype: A far larger clone is just one base off, so this is likely a read error. The CDR3: CASSIFQENTEALF. As DNA, the CDR3 is TGTGCCAGCAGCATTTTTCAGGAGAACACTGAAGCTCTCTTT. V gene TRBV11-1 combines with J gene TRBJ1-1; D gene unclear. The V gene's germline CDR1 is SGHAT and CDR2 FQDESV (reference sequence). The length of the CDR3 is 14 residues.